Each of the 5 T cell receptor beta chains below was sequenced from the same sample in a study of T cell responses to AZD1222 COVID-19 vaccine. The table came from immunoSEQ multiplex PCR; TCRdb's copy has only in-frame clones and leaves some out. This sample has 130,000 or so clones, with roughly nine tenths found just once. The sample was peripheral blood, taken on day 0 of AZD1222 vaccination. Every receptor here comes from an adult in good health.

The chain links TRBV6-5 to TRBJ2-1; 14 bases map to TRBD2. This CDR3 spans 15 amino acids. Germline loops: CDR1 MNHEY, CDR2 SVGAGI. The V and J ends lost 7 bases and 9 bases, in that order; junction bases with no gene match: 8. The CDR3 spells CASTAGTSGSGEQFF. DNA for the CDR3: TGTGCCAGCACTGCAGGGACTAGCGGGAGCGGTGAGCAGTTCTTC.

In this sample, this clone turned up once. The rearrangement uses TRBV7-9 and TRBJ2-3, with TRBD2 matching over 7 bases. V trimming: 2 bases; J trimming: 4 bases; junction bases outside the gene matches: 6. The CDR3 is made up of 15 amino acids. The germline V gene encodes CDR1 SEHNR and CDR2 FQNEAQ (reference sequence). The CDR3 DNA follows: TGTGCCAGCAGCTTATTGGGCGGGAGTGCAGATACGCAGTATTTT. Residues: CASSLLGGSADTQYF.

V gene TRBV27 combines with J gene TRBJ2-7; D may be TRBD1 (5 bases). This CDR3 has 13 residues. Germline-derived CDR1 and CDR2 are MNHEY and SMNVEV (reference sequence). V lost 3 bases and J lost 1, with 7 bases in between. The CDR3 DNA follows: TGTGCCAGCAGTTTCTCAGGGTCCTACGAGCAGTACTTC. Protein sequence: CASSFSGSYEQYF.

The J gene is TRBJ2-7, the V gene TRBV6-1; D may be TRBD1 (6 bases). Germline assignment: CDR1 MNHNS and CDR2 SASEGT. V was pared by 1 base and J by 2 bases, with 15 bases between. CDR3 length equals 16 residues. CDR3 coding DNA: TGTGCCAGCAGTGAAGGTCAGGGGTTAAGTCCCTACGAGCAGTACTTC. Translating gives CASSEGQGLSPYEQYF.

The chain is built from TRBV24-1 and TRBJ2-4; D is perhaps TRBD1 (5 bases). Trimming left V 4 bases short and J 0 bases short, with 12 bases between. The CDR3 loop spans 16 amino acids. Germline CDR1 KGHDR, CDR2 SFDVKD. CDR3 residues: CATSDGRGLAKNIQYF. The CDR3 DNA follows: TGTGCCACCAGTGACGGAAGGGGCCTAGCCAAAAACATTCAGTACTTC.